This T cell receptor (beta chain) came from a study of T cell responses to AZD1222 COVID-19 vaccine. Germline CDR1 and CDR2: SGHTA and FQGTGA. V dropped 5 bases and J dropped 3; count of bases not matched to a gene: 9. The CDR3 runs 16 residues. Repertoires were generated with immunoSEQ multiplex PCR, while TCRdb's copy carries only in-frame clones and drops some. The table has tens of thousands of clones, less than 95% seen once. Here the sequenced sample was peripheral blood, taken 28 days after the second AZD1222 dose. This clonotype was obtained from an adult who received the AZD1222 COVID-19 vaccine. The V call is TRBV7-3, the J call TRBJ2-7, with 11 bases identical to TRBD2. CDR3 residues: CASSPLTSGGNYEQYF. The DNA of the CDR3 is TGTGCCAGCAGCCCCCTCACTAGCGGGGGAAACTACGAGCAGTACTTC.